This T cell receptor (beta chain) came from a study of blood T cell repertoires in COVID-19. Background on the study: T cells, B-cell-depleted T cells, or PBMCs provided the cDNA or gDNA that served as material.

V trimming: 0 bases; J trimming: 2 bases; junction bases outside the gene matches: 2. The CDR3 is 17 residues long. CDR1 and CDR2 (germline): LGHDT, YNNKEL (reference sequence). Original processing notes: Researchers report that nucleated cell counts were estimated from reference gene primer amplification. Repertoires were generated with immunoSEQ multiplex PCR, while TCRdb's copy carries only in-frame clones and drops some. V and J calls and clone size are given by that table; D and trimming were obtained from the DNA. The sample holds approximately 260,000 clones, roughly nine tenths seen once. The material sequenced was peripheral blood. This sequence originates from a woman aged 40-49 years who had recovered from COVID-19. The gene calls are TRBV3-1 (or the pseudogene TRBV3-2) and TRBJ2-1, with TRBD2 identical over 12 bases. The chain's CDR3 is CASSQDRTSGTYNEQFF. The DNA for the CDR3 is TGTGCCAGCAGCCAAGATCGGACTAGCGGGACCTACAATGAGCAGTTCTTC.